This T cell receptor (beta chain) was captured in a study of PD-L1 blockade in urothelial cancer. Study in general: Male sex and bladder-origin urothelial cancer characterized about 85% of the 29 patients. General study results and limits: Pretreatment TCR clonality in blood, when below the median, was predictive of better survival.

The CDR3 runs 14 residues. Trimming cost V 4 bases and J 4 bases, with 13 bases left between them. The germline gives CDR1 MNHNS, CDR2 SASEGT. Time point defined: pretreatment peripheral blood. Patients had urothelial carcinoma that was locally advanced or metastatic. Worth noting for this clone: Its antigen is currently unknown.

Synthetic spike-ins, TCR analog templates, were added into each PCR. TCRdb's table, derived via immunoSEQ multiplex PCR, lists solely in-frame clones and lacks some. The repertoire holds tens of thousands of clones, with 80% as singletons. The rearrangement joins TRBV6-1 to TRBJ1-2; perhaps TRBD1 as D (5 bases). This receptor was obtained from a man in his fifties or sixties with urothelial cancer. The material sequenced was PBMCs, taken around atezolizumab (anti-PD-L1) treatment. The CDR3 DNA follows: TGTGCCAGCAGTGCAATCGACAGTTCCTATGGCTACACCTTC. Translation: CASSAIDSSYGYTF.